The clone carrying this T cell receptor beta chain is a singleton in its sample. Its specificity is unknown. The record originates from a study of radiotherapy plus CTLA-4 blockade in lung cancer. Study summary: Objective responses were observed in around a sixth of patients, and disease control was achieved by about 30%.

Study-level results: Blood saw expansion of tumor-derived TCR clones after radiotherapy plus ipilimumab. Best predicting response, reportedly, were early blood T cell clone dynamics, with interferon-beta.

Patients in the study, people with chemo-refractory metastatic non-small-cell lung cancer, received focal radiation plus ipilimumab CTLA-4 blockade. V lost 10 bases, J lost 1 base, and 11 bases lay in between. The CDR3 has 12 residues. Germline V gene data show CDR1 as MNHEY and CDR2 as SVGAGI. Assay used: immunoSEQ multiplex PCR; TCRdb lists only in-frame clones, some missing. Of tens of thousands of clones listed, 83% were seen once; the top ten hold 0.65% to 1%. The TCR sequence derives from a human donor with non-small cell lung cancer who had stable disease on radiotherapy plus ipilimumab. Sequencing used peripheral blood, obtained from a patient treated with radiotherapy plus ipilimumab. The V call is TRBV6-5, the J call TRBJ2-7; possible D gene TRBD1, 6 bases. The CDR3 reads CATRTVSYEQYF. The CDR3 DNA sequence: TGTGCCACCCGGACAGTTTCCTACGAGCAGTACTTC.